This TCR beta chain is from a study of ipilimumab plus nivolumab after autologous stem cell transplantation. Study results and limitations: TCR repertoire, Treg phenotype and gut microbiota reportedly support more study of this approach.

V shed 5 bases and J shed 0 bases, with 15 bases lying between them. CDR3 length: 16 residues. The germline CDR1 and CDR2 sequences are SGHVS and FNYEAQ. Patients got ipilimumab 1 mg/kg beginning 14 to 28 days post-transplant. The protocol was immunoSEQ multiplex PCR, while the TCRdb copy is restricted to in-frame clones and leaves out a portion. The top ten clones hold under 10% of a sample with 8,000 to 11,000 clones, around four fifths of them seen once. Comment on this clone: The antigen is not known.

The material was PBMCs, obtained in a trial of ipilimumab plus nivolumab as post-transplant consolidation. V usage is TRBV7-6 and J usage is TRBJ2-3; D might be TRBD2 (5 bases). The origin of this receptor is a male donor with diffuse large B-cell lymphoma. CDR3 amino acids: CASSQSQRYSTDTQYF. CDR3 nucleotides: TGTGCCAGCAGCCAATCACAGCGGTATAGCACAGATACGCAGTATTTT.